Reported below is one T cell receptor (beta chain). The antigen is not known. The PCR made use of 60 Vbeta and 13 Jbeta primers. This table comes from immunoSEQ multiplex PCR, and its TCRdb copy is limited to in-frame clones, with some not included. The sample consists of some 150,000 clones, under 80% of them appearing once. This entry is derived from a study of cytomegalovirus exposure and HLA in healthy donors. V dropped 2 bases and J dropped 4 bases, with 14 bases sitting between them. Germline CDR1 is SGHKS and CDR2 is YYEKEE (reference sequence). The CDR3 sequence is 15 residues long. Notes on the study in general: The dataset shows that most TCR sequences were rare, while some public TCRs occurred in many donors. Several of the most significant clusters were apparently associated with common viral pathogens in a later analysis. It was likely that a cluster of highly shared sequence variants was a sequencing artifact. The listing of approximately 160 TCR beta chains classed them as cytomegalovirus-associated.

This TCR was recovered from a human donor in good health. The chain joins TRBV5-5 to TRBJ2-3; weak D call: TRBD2 (6 bases). The sequenced sample consisted of PBMCs. The CDR3 sequence: CASSFSGVLADTQYF. The CDR3, as DNA: TGTGCCAGCAGCTTTTCGGGAGTTTTGGCAGATACGCAGTATTTT.